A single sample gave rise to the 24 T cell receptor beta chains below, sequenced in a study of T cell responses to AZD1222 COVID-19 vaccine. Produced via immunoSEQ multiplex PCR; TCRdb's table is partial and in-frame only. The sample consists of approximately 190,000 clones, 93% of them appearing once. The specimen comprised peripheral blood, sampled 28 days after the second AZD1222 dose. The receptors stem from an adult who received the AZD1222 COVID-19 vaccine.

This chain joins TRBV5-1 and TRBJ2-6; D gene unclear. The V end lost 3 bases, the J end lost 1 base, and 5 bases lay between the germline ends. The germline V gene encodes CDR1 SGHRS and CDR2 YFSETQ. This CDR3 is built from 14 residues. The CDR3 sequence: CASSYGSGANVLTF. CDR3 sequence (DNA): TGCGCCAGCAGCTACGGGTCTGGGGCCAACGTCCTGACTTTC.

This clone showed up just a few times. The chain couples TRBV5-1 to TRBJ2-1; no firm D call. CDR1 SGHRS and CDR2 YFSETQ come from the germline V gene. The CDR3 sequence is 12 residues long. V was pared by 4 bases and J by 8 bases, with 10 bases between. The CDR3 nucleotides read TGCGCCAGCAGCCCGAGCGACTATGAGCAGTTCTTC. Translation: CASSPSDYEQFF.

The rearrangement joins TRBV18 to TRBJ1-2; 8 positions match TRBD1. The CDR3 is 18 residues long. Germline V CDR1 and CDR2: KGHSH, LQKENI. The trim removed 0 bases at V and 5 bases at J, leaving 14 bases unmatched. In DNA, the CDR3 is TGTGCCAGCTCACCACCGAAGGGAAACAGACAGGGGCTTTATGGCTACACCTTC. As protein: CASSPPKGNRQGLYGYTF.

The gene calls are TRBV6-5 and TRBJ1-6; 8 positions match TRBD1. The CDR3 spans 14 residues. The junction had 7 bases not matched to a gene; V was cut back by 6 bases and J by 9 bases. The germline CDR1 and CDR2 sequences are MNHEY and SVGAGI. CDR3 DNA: TGTGCCAGCAGCCTGACAGGGGAGGGTTCACCCCTCCACTTT. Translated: CASSLTGEGSPLHF.

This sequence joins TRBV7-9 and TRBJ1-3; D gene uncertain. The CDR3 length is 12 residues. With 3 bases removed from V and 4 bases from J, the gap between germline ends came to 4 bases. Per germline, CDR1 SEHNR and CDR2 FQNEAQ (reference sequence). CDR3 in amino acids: CASSFTGNTIYF. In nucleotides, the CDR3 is TGTGCCAGCAGCTTTACAGGAAACACCATATATTTT.

This CDR3 is CASSGQGVVVAFF. The DNA for the CDR3 is TGTGCCAGCAGTGGACAGGGCGTCGTCGTAGCTTTCTTT. The V gene is TRBV12-3 or TRBV12-4, the J gene TRBJ1-1, with 8 bases that match TRBD1. The CDR3 has 13 residues. Trimming cost V 5 bases and J 10 bases; bases outside gene matches: 9.

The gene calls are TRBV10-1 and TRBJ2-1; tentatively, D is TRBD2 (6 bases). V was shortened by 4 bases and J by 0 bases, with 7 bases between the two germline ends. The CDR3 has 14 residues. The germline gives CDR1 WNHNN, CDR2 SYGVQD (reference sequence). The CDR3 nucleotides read TGCGCCAGCAGTGCGGGGGTCTCCTACAATGAGCAGTTCTTC. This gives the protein CASSAGVSYNEQFF.

As DNA, the CDR3 is TGTGCCAGCAGTATAGGCAGGGGTTGGGAGGGCTACACCTTC. The encoded protein is CASSIGRGWEGYTF. J is TRBJ1-2 and V is TRBV28; possible D gene TRBD1, 6 bases. The V gene lost 5 bases and the J gene lost 8 bases, with 18 bases spanning the gap. The CDR3 spans 14 residues. Germline V CDR1 and CDR2: MDHEN, SYDVKM.

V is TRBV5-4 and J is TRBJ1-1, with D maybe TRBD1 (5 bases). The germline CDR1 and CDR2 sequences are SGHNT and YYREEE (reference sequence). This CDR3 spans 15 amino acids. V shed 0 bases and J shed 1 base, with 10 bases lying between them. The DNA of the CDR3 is TGTGCCAGCAGCTTGGCGAGGGGTGGGAACACTGAAGCTTTCTTT. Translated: CASSLARGGNTEAFF. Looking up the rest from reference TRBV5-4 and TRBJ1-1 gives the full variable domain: ETGVTQSPTHLIKTRGQQVTLRCSSQSGHNTVSWYQQALGQGPQFIFQYYREEENGRGNFPPRFSGLQFPNYSSELNVNALELDDSALYLCASSLARGGNTEAFFGQGTRLTVV.

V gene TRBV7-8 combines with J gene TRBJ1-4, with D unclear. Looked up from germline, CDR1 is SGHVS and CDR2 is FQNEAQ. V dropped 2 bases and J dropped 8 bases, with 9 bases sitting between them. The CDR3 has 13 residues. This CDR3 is CASSLTVREKLFF. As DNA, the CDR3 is TGTGCCAGCAGCTTAACAGTCAGGGAAAAACTGTTTTTT.

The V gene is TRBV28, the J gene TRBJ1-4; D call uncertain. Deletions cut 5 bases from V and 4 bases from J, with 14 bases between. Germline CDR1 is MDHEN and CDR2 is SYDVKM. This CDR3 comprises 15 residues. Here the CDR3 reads CASSPGRGYNEKLFF. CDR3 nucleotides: TGTGCCAGCAGTCCAGGACGGGGTTATAATGAAAAACTGTTTTTT.

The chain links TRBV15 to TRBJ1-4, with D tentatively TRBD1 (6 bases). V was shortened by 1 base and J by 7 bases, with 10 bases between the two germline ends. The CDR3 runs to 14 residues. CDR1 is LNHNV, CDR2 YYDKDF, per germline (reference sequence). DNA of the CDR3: TGTGCCACCAGCAGAGGGACAGCTTCTGAAAAACTGTTTTTT. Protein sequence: CATSRGTASEKLFF.

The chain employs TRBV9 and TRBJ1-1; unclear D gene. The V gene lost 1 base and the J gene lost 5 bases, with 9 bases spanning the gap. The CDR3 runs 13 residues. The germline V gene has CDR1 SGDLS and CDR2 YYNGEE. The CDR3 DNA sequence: TGTGCCAGCAGCGTATCTTCAGTGACTGAAGCTTTCTTT. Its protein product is CASSVSSVTEAFF.

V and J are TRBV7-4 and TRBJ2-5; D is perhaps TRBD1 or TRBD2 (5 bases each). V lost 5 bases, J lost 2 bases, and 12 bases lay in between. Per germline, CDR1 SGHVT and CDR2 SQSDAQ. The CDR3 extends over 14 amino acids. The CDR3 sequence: CASSPRDGQETQYF. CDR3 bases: TGTGCCAGCAGCCCCCGGGACGGACAAGAGACCCAGTACTTC.

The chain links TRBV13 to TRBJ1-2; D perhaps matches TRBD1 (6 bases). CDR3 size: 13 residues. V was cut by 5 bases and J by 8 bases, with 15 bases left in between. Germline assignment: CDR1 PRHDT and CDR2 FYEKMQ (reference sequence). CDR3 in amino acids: CASSITRGTGYTF. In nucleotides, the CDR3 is TGTGCCAGCAGCATCACGAGGGGGACCGGCTACACCTTC. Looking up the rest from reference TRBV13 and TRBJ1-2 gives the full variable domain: AAGVIQSPRHLIKEKRETATLKCYPIPRHDTVYWYQQGPGQDPQFLISFYEKMQSDKGSIPDRFSAQQFSDYHSELNMSSLELGDSALYFCASSITRGTGYTFGSGTRLTVV.

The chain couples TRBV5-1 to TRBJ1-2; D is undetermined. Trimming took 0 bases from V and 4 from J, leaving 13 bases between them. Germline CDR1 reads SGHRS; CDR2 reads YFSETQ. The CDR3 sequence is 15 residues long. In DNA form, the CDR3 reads TGCGCCAGCAGCTTGGAACGCAGGTCCTTCTATGGCTACACCTTC. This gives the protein CASSLERRSFYGYTF.

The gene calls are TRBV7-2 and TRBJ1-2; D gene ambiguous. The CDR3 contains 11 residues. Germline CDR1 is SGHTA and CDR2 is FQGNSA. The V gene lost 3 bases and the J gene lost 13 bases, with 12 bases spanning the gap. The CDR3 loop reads CASSFSWAATF. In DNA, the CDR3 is TGTGCCAGCAGCTTTAGCTGGGCGGCCACCTTC.

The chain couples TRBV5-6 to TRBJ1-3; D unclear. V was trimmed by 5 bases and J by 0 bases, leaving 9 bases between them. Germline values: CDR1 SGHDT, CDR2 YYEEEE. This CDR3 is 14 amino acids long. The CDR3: CASRNDNSGNTIYF. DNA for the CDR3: TGTGCCAGCAGAAATGATAACTCTGGAAACACCATATATTTT.

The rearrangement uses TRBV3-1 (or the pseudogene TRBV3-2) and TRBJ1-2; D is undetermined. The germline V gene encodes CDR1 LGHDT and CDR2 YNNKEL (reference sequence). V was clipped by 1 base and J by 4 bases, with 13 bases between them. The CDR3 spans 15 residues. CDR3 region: CASSQAVGSTYGYTF. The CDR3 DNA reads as TGTGCCAGCAGCCAAGCGGTCGGAAGCACCTATGGCTACACCTTC.

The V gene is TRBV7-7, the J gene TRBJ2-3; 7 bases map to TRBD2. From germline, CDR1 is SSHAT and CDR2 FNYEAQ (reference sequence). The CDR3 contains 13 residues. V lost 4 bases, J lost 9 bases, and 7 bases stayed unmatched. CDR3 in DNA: TGTGCCAGCAGCTCCCAGGCGGGGGAAACGCAGTATTTT. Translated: CASSSQAGETQYF. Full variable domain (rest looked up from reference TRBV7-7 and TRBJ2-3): GAGVSQSPRYKVTKRGQDVTLRCDPISSHATLYWYQQALGQGPEFLTYFNYEAQPDKSGLPSDRFSAERPEGSISTLTIQRTEQRDSAMYRCASSSQAGETQYFGPGTRLTVL.

The CDR3 loop is CASSLITANEKLFF. In nucleotides, the CDR3 is TGTGCCAGCAGCTTAATTACGGCTAATGAAAAACTGTTTTTT. This chain joins TRBV7-8 and TRBJ1-4, with D uncertain. Deletions cut 2 bases from V and 3 bases from J, with 7 bases between. Looked up from germline, CDR1 is SGHVS and CDR2 is FQNEAQ. The CDR3 length is 14 residues.

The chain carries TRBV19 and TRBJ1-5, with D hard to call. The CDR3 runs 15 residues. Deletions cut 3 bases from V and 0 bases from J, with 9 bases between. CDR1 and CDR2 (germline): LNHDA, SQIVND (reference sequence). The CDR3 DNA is TGTGCCAGTAGTATCCGGCCCATTAGCAATCAGCCCCAGCATTTT. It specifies CASSIRPISNQPQHF.

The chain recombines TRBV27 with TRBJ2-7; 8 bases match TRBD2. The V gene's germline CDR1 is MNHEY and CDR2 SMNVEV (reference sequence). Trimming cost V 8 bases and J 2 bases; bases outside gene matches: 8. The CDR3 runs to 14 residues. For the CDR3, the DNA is TGTGCCAGCTCGGGAGGGACTTTCCCCTACGAGCAGTACTTC. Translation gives CASSGGTFPYEQYF.

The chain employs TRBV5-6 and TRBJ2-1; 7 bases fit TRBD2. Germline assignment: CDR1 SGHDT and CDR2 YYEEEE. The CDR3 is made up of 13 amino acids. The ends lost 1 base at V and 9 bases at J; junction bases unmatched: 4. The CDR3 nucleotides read TGTGCCAGCAGCTTGAGCGGGGTGGGTGAGCAGTTCTTC. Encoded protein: CASSLSGVGEQFF.